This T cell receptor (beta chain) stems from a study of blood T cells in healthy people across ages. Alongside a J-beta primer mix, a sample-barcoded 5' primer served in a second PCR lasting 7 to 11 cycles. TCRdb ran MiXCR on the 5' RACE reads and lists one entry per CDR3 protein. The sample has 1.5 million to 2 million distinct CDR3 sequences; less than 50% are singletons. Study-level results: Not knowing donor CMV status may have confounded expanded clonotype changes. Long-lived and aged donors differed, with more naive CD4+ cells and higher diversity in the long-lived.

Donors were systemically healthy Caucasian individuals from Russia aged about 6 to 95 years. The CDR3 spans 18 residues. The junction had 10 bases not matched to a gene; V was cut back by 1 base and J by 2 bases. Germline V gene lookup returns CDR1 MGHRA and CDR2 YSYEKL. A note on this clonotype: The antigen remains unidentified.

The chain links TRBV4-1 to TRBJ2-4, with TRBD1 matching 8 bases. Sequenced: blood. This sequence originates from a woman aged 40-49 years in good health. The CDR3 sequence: CASSQGNPTGDPKNIQYF. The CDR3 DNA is TGCGCCAGCAGCCAAGGAAACCCGACAGGGGATCCCAAAAACATTCAGTACTTC.